These T cell receptor beta chains were read from a single sample in a study of control samples from healthy donors and cancer patients. Sequenced by immunoSEQ multiplex PCR; TCRdb stores in-frame clones only, minus some. This repertoire shows 99,000 or so clones, approximately 82% found once; its top ten account for 2% to 2.5%. The sequencing sample was made of blood. These receptors originate from a man in his sixties in good health. Each CDR3 is given with its conserved first and last residue. The D gene is left open where the match is weak. Not every row has a clone size; where given, it reads once, few, many or a size class.

D gene	J gene	V gene	clone size	CDR3 DNA	CDR3 protein
TRBD2	TRBJ2-7	TRBV2	few	TGTGCCAGCACCCAAGGGAGGGGCTTCGGGGACGAGCAGTACTTC	CASTQGRGFGDEQYF
-	TRBJ2-5	TRBV30	-	TGTGCCTGGGAGACAGGTGCGACCCAGTACTTC	CAWETGATQYF
-	TRBJ2-3	TRBV19	-	TGTGCCAGTAAAACAGCTAGCACAGATACGCAGTATTTT	CASKTASTDTQYF
-	TRBJ2-3	TRBV5-6	-	TGTGCCAGCAGCTTGGCCCGCAGGACAGCGTTCTTAACGGATACGCAGTATTTT	CASSLARRTAFLTDTQYF
TRBD2	TRBJ2-2	TRBV11-2	-	TGTGCCAGCAGACGAATTGGTAGCGGGAAGAACACCGGGGAGCTGTTTTTT	CASRRIGSGKNTGELFF
TRBD2	TRBJ2-2	TRBV19	-	TGTGCCAGCCCTTTGACTAGCGGGGGGATGGGGGAGCTGTTTTTT	CASPLTSGGMGELFF
-	TRBJ2-2	TRBV28	-	TGTGCCAGCAGTTTGTTCCTTCCCGGGGAGCTGTTTTTT	CASSLFLPGELFF
TRBD1	TRBJ2-7	TRBV24-1	-	TGTGCCACCAGTGATACGGGACAGGGGACCTACGAGCAGTACTTC	CATSDTGQGTYEQYF
-	TRBJ1-5	TRBV28	-	TGTGCCAGCACACCAGCCGTGGGCTATAGCAATCAGCCCCAGCATTTT	CASTPAVGYSNQPQHF
TRBD2	TRBJ2-2	TRBV11-2	-	TGTGCCAGCAGCGCAAGCGGGACTAGCGGGAGGGAGCGCACCGGGGAGCTGTTTTTT	CASSASGTSGRERTGELFF
TRBD2	TRBJ2-7	TRBV5-1	-	TGCGCCAGCAGCACGCTAGCGGGGGGGCCGTACGAGCAGTACTTC	CASSTLAGGPYEQYF
-	TRBJ2-3	TRBV7-9	-	TGTGCCGCCTCCTTCTCTAGCACAGATACGCAGTATTTT	CAASFSSTDTQYF
-	TRBJ2-7	TRBV21-1	once	TGTGCCAGCATCGTCATCAATAGGTGGGAGCGGGAGGGAACCTACGAGCAGTACTTC	CASIVINRWEREGTYEQYF
-	TRBJ2-7	TRBV5-4	-	TGTGCCAGCAGCTTTGACAGGTCGGGCGAGCAGTACTTC	CASSFDRSGEQYF
-	TRBJ1-4	TRBV7-2	-	TGTGCCAGCAGCTCTCGACAGGCTAATGAAAAACTGTTTTTT	CASSSRQANEKLFF
-	TRBJ2-6	TRBV4-2	-	TGTGCCAGCAGCTTTAAGGCCAAAGGTTACAAATCGGGCCAACGTCCTGATTTC	CASSFKAKGYKSGQRPDF
-	TRBJ1-2	TRBV6-5	-	TGTGCCAGCAGTTACGCAGGGTCTGTTAGCTATGGCTACACCTTC	CASSYAGSVSYGYTF
-	TRBJ1-1	TRBV27	-	TGTGCCAGCAGGATCCGGTGGGAGCTCATGAACACTGAAGCTTTCTTT	CASRIRWELMNTEAFF
TRBD2	TRBJ2-5	TRBV2	-	TGTGCCAGCAGTGAAAGGGCTAGCGGGGGGGTTAAAGAGACCCAGTACTTC	CASSERASGGVKETQYF
TRBD2	TRBJ2-7	TRBV7-2	-	TGTGCCAGCAGCTCCGTAGCGGGAGGTCCCTACGAGCAGTACTTC	CASSSVAGGPYEQYF
-	TRBJ1-2	TRBV5-8	-	TGTGCCAGCAGCCGTTCGGGGGCCATCTATGGCTACACCTTC	CASSRSGAIYGYTF
TRBD2	TRBJ2-3	TRBV6-4	few	TGTGCCAGCAGTGCAAAAGCGGGGGGGACAGATACGCAGTATTTT	CASSAKAGGTDTQYF
TRBD2	TRBJ2-3	TRBV5-1	-	TGCGCCAGCAGCTTAGGGAGCGGGAGGGAGCCAGATACGCAGTATTTT	CASSLGSGREPDTQYF
-	TRBJ1-1	TRBV29-1	once	TGCAGCGCCTCCCTTGTCCCCCCGGGTGTCGCTCATATCGTTTTCTTT	CSASLVPPGVAHIVFF
TRBD1	TRBJ1-1	TRBV5-1	-	TGCGCCAGCAGCCGGGGACAGGGAAGGAACACTGAAGCTTTCTTT	CASSRGQGRNTEAFF
-	TRBJ2-2	TRBV4-2	-	TGTGCCAGCAGCCAAGATAGGGTAGCACCGACCGGGGAGCTGTTTTTT	CASSQDRVAPTGELFF
TRBD2	TRBJ2-7	TRBV5-1	once	TGCGCCAGCAGTGCGGGGGGCTACGAGCAGTACTTC	CASSAGGYEQYF
-	TRBJ2-2	TRBV6-4	-	TGTGCCAGCAGTGAGAACCTGAACACCGGGGAGCTGTTTTTT	CASSENLNTGELFF
TRBD2	TRBJ2-1	TRBV4-2	-	TGTGCCAGCAGCCCTAGCGGGGGGGCCGATGAGCAGTTCTTC	CASSPSGGADEQFF
-	TRBJ2-7	TRBV28	-	TGTGCCAGCAGCCCCCTTCTCGACGAGCAGTACTTC	CASSPLLDEQYF
TRBD2	TRBJ2-3	TRBV5-4	-	TGTGCCAGCAGCCCATATACCCTGGGGACTAGTAGCACAGATACGCAGTATTTT	CASSPYTLGTSSTDTQYF
-	TRBJ1-2	TRBV2	-	TGTGCCAGCAGTGAAATCGGCAGAACCAACTATGGCTACACCTTC	CASSEIGRTNYGYTF
TRBD2	TRBJ2-7	TRBV29-1	once	TGCAGCGCCACACCGGGACTAGCGGGAGGGCCCTTCAACGAGCAGTACTTC	CSATPGLAGGPFNEQYF
-	TRBJ2-2	TRBV5-4	-	TGTGCCAGCAGCCTTTTAAATCAGGGCACCGGGGAGCTGTTTTTT	CASSLLNQGTGELFF
-	TRBJ1-1	TRBV6-5	-	TGTGCCAGCGGAGAGGGAGTGGTGAACACTGAAGCTTTCTTT	CASGEGVVNTEAFF
TRBD1	TRBJ1-2	TRBV6-5	-	TGTGCCAGCACCCAAGTTTTAGGGGGCAACTATGGCTACACCTTC	CASTQVLGGNYGYTF
-	TRBJ2-2	TRBV5-4	-	TGTGCCAGCAGCTTGGGTTCGACCAAGAACACCGGGGAGCTGTTTTTT	CASSLGSTKNTGELFF
-	TRBJ2-5	TRBV6-5	-	TGTGCCAGCAGTTACTCTGCGGGCTACCTGGGCGAGACCCAGTACTTC	CASSYSAGYLGETQYF
TRBD1	TRBJ1-5	TRBV19	-	TGTGCCAGTATTGACAGGGCGAGGGCCAGCAATCAGCCCCAGCATTTT	CASIDRARASNQPQHF
-	TRBJ1-1	TRBV6-5	-	TGTGCCAGCAGTTACAGGGGAGGGGATGATTTCTTT	CASSYRGGDDFF
TRBD2	TRBJ2-7	TRBV19	once	TGTGCCAGTAGTATTTCTGGACTAGCGGTGTACGAGCAGTACTTC	CASSISGLAVYEQYF
-	TRBJ2-1	TRBV20-1	-	TGCAGTGCTAGCTTGCCAAATGAGCAGTTCTTC	CSASLPNEQFF
TRBD1	TRBJ1-5	TRBV30	-	TGTGCCTGGAGTGCGGCACAGGGGTACCAGCCCCAGCATTTT	CAWSAAQGYQPQHF
-	TRBJ2-7	TRBV28	-	TGTGCCAGCAGTTTATCCCCGCGGTCAGAGGGCTACGAGCAGTACTTC	CASSLSPRSEGYEQYF
-	TRBJ1-6	TRBV10-3	-	TGTGCCATCGGGACCCCTTCACCCCTCCACTTT	CAIGTPSPLHF
-	TRBJ1-3	TRBV15	-	TGTGCCACCAGCAGAGATCCTAGAAACACCATATATTTT	CATSRDPRNTIYF
TRBD1	TRBJ2-4	TRBV19	-	TGTGCCAGCCGCCAGGGGGCGGCCAAAAACATTCAGTACTTC	CASRQGAAKNIQYF
TRBD1	TRBJ1-5	TRBV10-3	-	TGTGCCATCAGTGATGGACAGGGGACGGATCAGCCCCAGCATTTT	CAISDGQGTDQPQHF
TRBD2	TRBJ2-5	TRBV19	-	TGTGCCAGTAGTCGGGGACTAGCGGGAATAGAGACCCAGTACTTC	CASSRGLAGIETQYF
TRBD1	TRBJ2-7	TRBV10-3	-	TGTGCCATCAGTGACCTGGACAGGCGACCGCACTACGAGCAGTACTTC	CAISDLDRRPHYEQYF
TRBD2	TRBJ2-5	TRBV14	few	TGTGCCAGCAGCCCCGCGGGAGTCCAAGAGACCCAGTACTTC	CASSPAGVQETQYF
-	TRBJ2-1	TRBV3-1/TRBV3-2	-	TGTGCCAGCAGCCAACAGCGAGCGCCCTACAATGAGCAGTTCTTC	CASSQQRAPYNEQFF
-	TRBJ2-5	TRBV9	-	TGTGCCAGCAGCGTGGACCCTCAAGAGACCCAGTACTTC	CASSVDPQETQYF
-	TRBJ2-7	TRBV24-1	-	TGTGCCACCAGTGACGGACACTCCCCGGGCTACGAGCAGTACTTC	CATSDGHSPGYEQYF
-	TRBJ2-1	TRBV11-3	-	TGTGCCAGCAGCTCCGGGACAACGTACAATGAGCAGTTCTTC	CASSSGTTYNEQFF
TRBD2	TRBJ2-1	TRBV2	-	TGTGCCAGCAGGCGACTTGTTAGCGGGGGGGCTAATGAGCAGTTCTTC	CASRRLVSGGANEQFF